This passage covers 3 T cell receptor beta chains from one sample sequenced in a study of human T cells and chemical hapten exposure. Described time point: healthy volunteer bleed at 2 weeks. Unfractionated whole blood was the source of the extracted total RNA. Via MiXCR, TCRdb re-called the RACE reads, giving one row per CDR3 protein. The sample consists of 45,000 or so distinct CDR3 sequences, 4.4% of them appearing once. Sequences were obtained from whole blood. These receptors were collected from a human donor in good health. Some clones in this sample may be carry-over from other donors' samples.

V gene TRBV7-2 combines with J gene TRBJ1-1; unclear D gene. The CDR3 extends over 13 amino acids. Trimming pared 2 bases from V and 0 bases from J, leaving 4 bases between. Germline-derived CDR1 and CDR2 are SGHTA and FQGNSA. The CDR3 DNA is TGTGCCAGCAGCTTATCTGTGAACACTGAAGCTTTCTTT. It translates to CASSLSVNTEAFF.

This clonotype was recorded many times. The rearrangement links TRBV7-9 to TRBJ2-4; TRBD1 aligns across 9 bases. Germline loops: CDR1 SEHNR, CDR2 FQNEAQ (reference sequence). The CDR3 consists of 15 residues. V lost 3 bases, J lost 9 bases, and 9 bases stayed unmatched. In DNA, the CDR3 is TGTGCCAGCAGCTTCCAAACAGGGGGCGCGATCATTCAGTACTTC. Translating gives CASSFQTGGAIIQYF.

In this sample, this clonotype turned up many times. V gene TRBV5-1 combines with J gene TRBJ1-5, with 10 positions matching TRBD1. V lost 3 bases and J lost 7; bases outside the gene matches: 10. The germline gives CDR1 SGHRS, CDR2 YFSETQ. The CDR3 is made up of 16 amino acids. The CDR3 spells CASSSGTGARLQPQHF. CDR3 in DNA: TGCGCCAGCAGCTCAGGGACAGGGGCTCGTCTGCAGCCCCAGCATTTT. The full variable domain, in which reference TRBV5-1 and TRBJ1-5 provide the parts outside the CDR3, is KAGVTQTPRYLIKTRGQQVTLSCSPISGHRSVSWYQQTPGQGLQFLFEYFSETQRNKGNFPGRFSGRQFSNSRSEMNVSTLELGDSALYLCASSSGTGARLQPQHFGDGTRLSIL.